A selection of T cell receptor beta chains follows, all from one sample in a study of OX40 agonist ivuxolimab in advanced cancers. TCRdb's copy holds only in-frame clones and misses some; the assay was immunoSEQ multiplex PCR. The table lists some 87,000 clones, roughly 88% of them singletons. The sample in question was CD4+ or CD8+ T cells sorted from blood, obtained in a trial of the OX40 agonist ivuxolimab. These receptors all come from an adult with an advanced solid tumor such as melanoma, head and neck, liver or kidney cancer. The CDR3 runs from the conserved cysteine through the conserved F or W. Fields, in order: CDR3 protein, CDR3 DNA, J gene, clone size, V gene, D gene. A D gene is named only where the DNA matches it firmly. Size values are once, few and many counts, or a class for expanded clones, and some rows have none.

CASSQELGAGELFF TGTGCCAGCAGCCAAGAATTGGGGGCCGGGGAGCTGTTTTTT TRBJ2-2 . TRBV14 .
CAYSARETQYF TGTGCCTATAGCGCCCGGGAGACCCAGTACTTC TRBJ2-5 . TRBV30 .
CAWSPGLAGYNEQFF TGTGCCTGGAGCCCCGGACTAGCGGGTTACAATGAGCAGTTCTTC TRBJ2-1 . TRBV30 TRBD2
CASGQISYNEQFF TGTGCCAGCGGACAGATTTCCTACAATGAGCAGTTCTTC TRBJ2-1 . TRBV9 .
CASSDPGTMYGYTF TGTGCCAGCAGCGACCCCGGGACAATGTATGGCTACACCTTC TRBJ1-2 few TRBV7-9 .
CASSLSAGINPYEQYF TGCGCCAGCAGCTTGTCGGCAGGAATTAATCCCTACGAGCAGTACTTC TRBJ2-7 . TRBV5-1 .
CASSGTVNEKLFF TGTGCCAGTAGTGGGACAGTTAATGAAAAACTGTTTTTT TRBJ1-4 . TRBV19 TRBD1
CAWSVGGNTEAFF TGTGCCTGGAGTGTCGGGGGGAACACTGAAGCTTTCTTT TRBJ1-1 . TRBV30 .
CASSLSRDYLEQYF TGTGCCAGCAGTTTATCGAGAGACTATCTCGAGCAGTACTTC TRBJ2-7 few TRBV27 .
CASSLGDRPNYGYTF TGCGCCAGCAGCTTAGGGGACAGACCTAACTATGGCTACACCTTC TRBJ1-2 . TRBV5-1 TRBD1
CASSLGQVNTEAFF TGCGCCAGCAGCTTGGGACAGGTGAACACTGAAGCTTTCTTT TRBJ1-1 once TRBV5-1 .
CAWSALLRGFNTEAFF TGTGCCTGGAGTGCTCTCCTCAGGGGGTTTAACACTGAAGCTTTCTTT TRBJ1-1 . TRBV30 TRBD1
CASSSGREISTDTQYF TGCGCCAGCAGCTCCGGAAGGGAAATAAGCACAGATACGCAGTATTTT TRBJ2-3 . TRBV5-1 .
CASSLEQGSGTEAFF TGCGCCAGCAGCTTGGAACAGGGGAGTGGCACTGAAGCTTTCTTT TRBJ1-1 few TRBV5-1 TRBD1
CASSESTGQGYGYTF TGTGCCAGCAGTGAATCGACAGGGCAGGGGTATGGCTACACCTTC TRBJ1-2 . TRBV6-1 TRBD1
CSGGASGGGELFF TGCAGCGGGGGGGCTAGCGGCGGCGGGGAGCTGTTTTTT TRBJ2-2 . TRBV29-1 .
CASSPYRGLYGYTF TGTGCCAGCAGCCCGTACAGGGGGCTGTATGGCTACACCTTC TRBJ1-2 . TRBV27 TRBD1
CASVLDISYEQYF TGTGCCAGCGTTCTCGATATCTCCTACGAGCAGTACTTC TRBJ2-7 . TRBV21-1 .
CASSQAFPRGPGLTNEKLFF TGTGCCAGCAGCCAAGCATTCCCCCGGGGCCCTGGGTTAACTAATGAAAAACTGTTTTTT TRBJ1-4 . TRBV4-2 .
CASSPTGGPSGYTF TGTGCCAGCAGCCCGACAGGGGGCCCCTCTGGCTACACCTTC TRBJ1-2 . TRBV6-5 TRBD1
CASSMYRGGEQFF TGTGCCAGTAGTATGTACAGGGGGGGTGAGCAGTTCTTC TRBJ2-1 . TRBV19 .
CASSLHRSGANVLTF TGTGCCAGTAGCCTCCACCGTTCCGGGGCCAACGTCCTGACTTTC TRBJ2-6 . TRBV19 .
CASSLLRGANTGELFF TGTGCTAGCAGCCTCTTGAGGGGGGCGAACACCGGGGAGCTGTTTTTT TRBJ2-2 once TRBV7-7 .
CASSFTSGSEQYF TGTGCCAGCAGCTTTACTAGCGGGAGCGAGCAGTACTTC TRBJ2-7 . TRBV7-9 TRBD2
CASSLPRTDTQYF TGTGCCAGCAGCCTCCCACGCACAGATACGCAGTATTTT TRBJ2-3 once TRBV7-3 .
CAWSPADTQYF TGTGCCTGGAGTCCAGCAGATACGCAGTATTTT TRBJ2-3 . TRBV30 .
CASSPGGGYLSYEQYF TGTGCCAGCAGCCCGGGTGGGGGATACCTCTCCTACGAGCAGTACTTC TRBJ2-7 . TRBV28 .
CASSLRGRGGADTQYF TGTGCCAGCAGTTTACGAGGGCGAGGGGGCGCAGATACGCAGTATTTT TRBJ2-3 . TRBV27 TRBD1
CASSFRTSTTDTQYF TGTGCCAGCAGCTTTAGGACTAGCACCACAGATACGCAGTATTTT TRBJ2-3 . TRBV13 TRBD2
CASSLAGLAGTYEQYF TGTGCCAGCAGCTTAGCAGGTCTAGCGGGCACCTACGAGCAGTACTTC TRBJ2-7 . TRBV7-8 TRBD2
CALSEASGTQYF TGTGCCCTTAGCGAGGCATCAGGTACGCAGTATTTT TRBJ2-3 . TRBV30 .
CASSQSWRLAGAEQYF TGCGCCAGCAGCCAATCATGGAGACTAGCGGGAGCCGAGCAGTACTTC TRBJ2-7 . TRBV4-3 TRBD2
CASSLEGLSYNEQFF TGTGCCAGCAGCTTAGAGGGGCTCTCCTACAATGAGCAGTTCTTC TRBJ2-1 . TRBV13 .
CASSVEGRGIAYF TGTGCCAGCAGCGTAGAAGGTAGGGGGATAGCGTATTTT TRBJ2-3 . TRBV9 .
CASSRPTLREKLFF TGTGCCAGCAGTCGCCCGACGCTGCGCGAAAAACTGTTTTTT TRBJ1-4 . TRBV6-6 .
CAWSVGGQGGETQYF TGTGCCTGGAGTGTAGGGGGACAGGGCGGGGAGACCCAGTACTTC TRBJ2-5 . TRBV30 TRBD1
CASSLTGTGDGNTIYF TGTGCCAGCAGCTTGACCGGGACAGGGGACGGAAACACCATATATTTT TRBJ1-3 . TRBV5-6 TRBD1
CASSLSGTETQYF TGTGCCAGCAGCCTTAGCGGGACAGAGACCCAGTACTTC TRBJ2-5 . TRBV7-3 TRBD2
CASTRTNEKLFF TGTGCCAGCACCAGGACTAATGAAAAACTGTTTTTT TRBJ1-4 few TRBV2 .